Listed below are T cell receptor beta chains from one sample, sequenced in a study of Ad26.COV2.S vaccination and SARS-CoV-2 variants. Assay used: immunoSEQ multiplex PCR; TCRdb lists only in-frame clones, some missing. The sample lists approximately 350,000 clones, about 80% occurring once. The sequenced sample was peripheral blood, obtained in a trial of Ad26.COV2.S vaccine versus placebo. These TCRs come from a person between 18 and 65 years old who received the Ad26.COV2.S COVID-19 vaccine or a placebo. CDR3s include the opening cysteine and the closing phenylalanine or tryptophan. A D gene is named only where the DNA matches it firmly. Only some rows state a clone size, as once, few, many or a class for expanded clones.

>TRBV21-1|TRBJ2-3|NA|NA
TGTGCCAGCAGCACCCACCGGGACGCCGGAGGGGATACGCAGTATTTT
CASSTHRDAGGDTQYF
>TRBV28|TRBJ2-7|NA|NA
TGTGCCAGCAGTCCCTCGGATACCTACGAGCAGTACTTC
CASSPSDTYEQYF
>TRBV4-1|TRBJ2-5|once|NA
TGCGCCAGCAGCCAAGTGACGGGCCAAGAGACCCAGTACTTC
CASSQVTGQETQYF
>TRBV18|TRBJ1-2|once|TRBD1
TGTGCCAGCTCACCGAATTCGTTAAGCACAGGGGGTATCTATGGCTACACCTTC
CASSPNSLSTGGIYGYTF
>TRBV2|TRBJ2-5|NA|NA
TGTGCCAGCAGTGAGGCGGGTCGGAGGGGGGGGACCCAGTACTTC
CASSEAGRRGGTQYF
>TRBV20-1|TRBJ1-1|NA|NA
TGCAGTGCTAGTACGAAGCTCTGGACTGAAGCTTTCTTT
CSASTKLWTEAFF
>TRBV5-6|TRBJ2-7|NA|NA
TGTGCCAGCAGCTCGTCTAGGAGCTCCTACGAGCAGTACTTC
CASSSSRSSYEQYF
>TRBV18|TRBJ2-1|NA|NA
TGTGCCAGCTCACCACTGGAGATAGGGCTGAATGAGCAGTTCTTC
CASSPLEIGLNEQFF
>TRBV27|TRBJ1-5|NA|NA
TGTGCCAGCAGTCCACAAACAAAAAGCAATCAGCCCCAGCATTTT
CASSPQTKSNQPQHF
>TRBV12-5|TRBJ1-1|few|NA
TGTGCTAGTGGTTTGGTAAGGGCTCGGAACACTGAAGCTTTCTTT
CASGLVRARNTEAFF
>TRBV13|TRBJ1-5|NA|NA
TGTGCCAGCAGCCCCCAGAGCCCGCCGGAGAACCCGGGACATAGCAATCAGCCCCAGCATTTT
CASSPQSPPENPGHSNQPQHF
>TRBV6-5|TRBJ2-7|NA|NA
TGTGCCAGCTCACCGCGAGGGATCACCTACGAGCAGTACTTC
CASSPRGITYEQYF
>TRBV7-9|TRBJ2-1|NA|NA
TGTGCCAGCAACCTCTTCGAGCGGGATGAGCAGTTCTTC
CASNLFERDEQFF
>TRBV7-9|TRBJ1-4|NA|NA
TGTGCCAGCAGCCCAGGGGTTAGTGAAAAACTGTTTTTT
CASSPGVSEKLFF
>TRBV14|TRBJ2-3|NA|NA
TGTGCCAGCAGCCAACTCCTAACCACAGATACGCAGTATTTT
CASSQLLTTDTQYF
>TRBV3-1/TRBV3-2|TRBJ2-5|NA|NA
TGTGCCAGCAGCCCCCCCCTTACAGAGACCCAGTACTTC
CASSPPLTETQYF
>TRBV2|TRBJ2-1|NA|NA
TGTGCCAGCAGTGAAGCGGGGGACGTTCTGGCTCAGTTCTTC
CASSEAGDVLAQFF
>TRBV2|TRBJ1-5|NA|NA
TGTGCCAGCTGGGGGCGCGGTGGTCAGCCCCAGCATTTT
CASWGRGGQPQHF
>TRBV5-1|TRBJ1-1|once|NA
TGCGCCAGCAGCTTGGCCGTGGTCGAGGGCACTGAAGCTTTCTTT
CASSLAVVEGTEAFF
>TRBV3-1/TRBV3-2|TRBJ2-2|few|TRBD2
TGTGCCAGCAGCCAAGAGAGAACACCTAGCGGGAGATTGTCGAACACCGGGGAGCTGTTTTTT
CASSQERTPSGRLSNTGELFF
>TRBV18|TRBJ2-5|NA|NA
TGTGCCAGCTCACCTACAGGGCCCCCCTACCAAGAGACCCAGTACTTC
CASSPTGPPYQETQYF
>TRBV6-5|TRBJ1-2|NA|NA
TGTGCCAGCAGTTTCGGCTTACAGGGCCTCTATGGCTACACCTTC
CASSFGLQGLYGYTF
>TRBV9|TRBJ1-2|NA|TRBD1
TGTGCCAGCAGCGTAGGCGTGGGACAGGCTTCCTATGGCTACACCTTC
CASSVGVGQASYGYTF
>TRBV6-4|TRBJ2-1|many|TRBD2
TGTGCCAGCAGTGAACGAGCGGGAGTAGCCAATGAGCAGTTCTTC
CASSERAGVANEQFF
>TRBV18|TRBJ2-2|NA|NA
TGTGCCAGCGACCGGACTGCCGGGGAGCTGTTTTTT
CASDRTAGELFF
>TRBV2|TRBJ1-1|NA|NA
TGTGCCAGCAGTGCGTACGGGACACCGAACACTGAAGCTTTCTTT
CASSAYGTPNTEAFF
>TRBV11-2|TRBJ2-7|NA|NA
TGTGCCAGCAGCCAGAGTTGGGAGCAGTACTTC
CASSQSWEQYF
>TRBV7-9|TRBJ2-7|NA|NA
TGTGCCAGCAGCTTAGAGCGGGGACAGACCTACGAGCAGTACTTC
CASSLERGQTYEQYF
>TRBV11-3|TRBJ1-1|NA|TRBD1
TGTGCCAGCAGCTGGGACAGCTACATGAACACTGAAGCTTTCTTT
CASSWDSYMNTEAFF
>TRBV3-1/TRBV3-2|TRBJ1-1|NA|TRBD1
TGTGCCAGCAGCCAGATGGGACAGAGAAACACTGAAGCTTTCTTT
CASSQMGQRNTEAFF
>TRBV30|TRBJ1-3|few|NA
TGTGCCTCGGGGAACTCTGGAAACACCATATATTTT
CASGNSGNTIYF
>TRBV7-7|TRBJ2-1|NA|NA
TGTGCCAGCAGCTTAGGTCCCCTAGCGGACAGGGAGCAGTTCTTC
CASSLGPLADREQFF
>TRBV27|TRBJ2-5|NA|TRBD1
TGTGCCAGTCTCGGACAGGGAGGAGAGACCCAGTACTTC
CASLGQGGETQYF
>TRBV5-6|TRBJ2-5|NA|NA
TGTGCCAGCAGCTTGGCCCCGGGGATGGGGGGGACCCAGTACTTC
CASSLAPGMGGTQYF
>TRBV5-1|TRBJ2-5|NA|NA
TGCGCCAGCAGCTTGTCGCCAGGGAGGAAAGAGACCCAGTACTTC
CASSLSPGRKETQYF
>TRBV5-1|TRBJ1-1|NA|NA
TGCGCCAGCAGCTTAAATGGACAGCCCAGAGGAGCTTTCTTT
CASSLNGQPRGAFF